This T cell receptor beta chain was sequenced during a study of regulatory T cells in long-lasting Graves disease. Time point denoted: persistent/refractory GD, antithyroid drugs over 5 years with positive TRAb. The TCR library was made from RNA that had been extracted from PBMCs in TRIzol. An endocrinology unit in Xi'an, China, supplied the patients. The germline gives CDR1 LGHDT, CDR2 YNNKEL (reference sequence). The V and J ends lost 0 bases and 2 bases respectively, with 8 bases between them. This CDR3 comprises 14 residues. HTBI primers from iRepertoire and Arm-PCR of CDR3 regions yielded the TCR beta libraries. Under the authors' procedure: The samples yielded roughly 60 TRBV and approximately 15 TRBJ segments. TCRdb called the multiplex PCR reads again in MiXCR, with one record for every CDR3 protein. The authors' filters were not applied to this entry. The sample includes 400,000 or so distinct CDR3 sequences, more than 20% of them seen just once.

Source: peripheral blood mononuclear cells (PBMCs), taken when the disease was refractory, from a patient treated with antithyroid drugs. This chain joins TRBV3-1 and TRBJ2-7, with D unresolved. This TCR came from a female donor with Graves disease. This CDR3 reads CASSQDTQTYEQYF. CDR3 DNA: TGTGCCAGCAGCCAAGATACTCAGACCTACGAGCAGTACTTC.